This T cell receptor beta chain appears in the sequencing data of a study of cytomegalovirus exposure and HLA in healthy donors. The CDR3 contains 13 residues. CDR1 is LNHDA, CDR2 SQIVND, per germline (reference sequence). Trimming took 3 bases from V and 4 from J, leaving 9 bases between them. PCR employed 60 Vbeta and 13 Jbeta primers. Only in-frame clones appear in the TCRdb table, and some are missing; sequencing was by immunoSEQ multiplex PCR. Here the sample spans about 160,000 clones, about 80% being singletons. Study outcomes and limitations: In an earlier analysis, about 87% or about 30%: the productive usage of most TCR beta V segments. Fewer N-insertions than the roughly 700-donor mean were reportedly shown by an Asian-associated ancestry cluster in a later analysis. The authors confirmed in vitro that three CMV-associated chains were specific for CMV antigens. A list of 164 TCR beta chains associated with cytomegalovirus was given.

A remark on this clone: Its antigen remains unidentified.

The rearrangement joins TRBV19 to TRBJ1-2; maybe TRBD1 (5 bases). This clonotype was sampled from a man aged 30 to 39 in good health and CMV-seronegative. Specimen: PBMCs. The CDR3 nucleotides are TGTGCCAGTAGTATCGGACAATTCTATGGCTACACCTTC. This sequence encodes CASSIGQFYGYTF.